This TCR beta chain emerged from a study of beta chain features in type 1 diabetes. Study-level findings and limits: TCRB CDR3 length was moderately but significantly reduced in all four CD4+ subsets of Type 1 diabetes patients.

Comment on this clone: Antigen unknown.

Since all of the isolated RNA was reverse transcribed, expressed TCRB transcripts were what got sequenced. Measured with immunoSEQ multiplex PCR; TCRdb has only the in-frame clones, and not every one. The data contain about 160,000 clones, 10% of them seen just once; the ten biggest clones take up 0.4% to 0.55%. This CDR3 contains 14 residues. CDR1 and CDR2 from the germline V gene are MNHEY and SMNVEV (reference sequence). The germline V and J ends were trimmed by 3 bases and 3 bases, with 9 bases remaining between them. The source of this sequence is a man aged 25 to 40 with type 1 diabetes. The sample was central memory CD4+ T cells from blood. The rearrangement links TRBV27 to TRBJ2-1; D ambiguous. CDR3 sequence: CASSFQKSYNEQFF. DNA for the CDR3: TGTGCCAGCAGTTTCCAGAAAAGCTACAATGAGCAGTTCTTC.